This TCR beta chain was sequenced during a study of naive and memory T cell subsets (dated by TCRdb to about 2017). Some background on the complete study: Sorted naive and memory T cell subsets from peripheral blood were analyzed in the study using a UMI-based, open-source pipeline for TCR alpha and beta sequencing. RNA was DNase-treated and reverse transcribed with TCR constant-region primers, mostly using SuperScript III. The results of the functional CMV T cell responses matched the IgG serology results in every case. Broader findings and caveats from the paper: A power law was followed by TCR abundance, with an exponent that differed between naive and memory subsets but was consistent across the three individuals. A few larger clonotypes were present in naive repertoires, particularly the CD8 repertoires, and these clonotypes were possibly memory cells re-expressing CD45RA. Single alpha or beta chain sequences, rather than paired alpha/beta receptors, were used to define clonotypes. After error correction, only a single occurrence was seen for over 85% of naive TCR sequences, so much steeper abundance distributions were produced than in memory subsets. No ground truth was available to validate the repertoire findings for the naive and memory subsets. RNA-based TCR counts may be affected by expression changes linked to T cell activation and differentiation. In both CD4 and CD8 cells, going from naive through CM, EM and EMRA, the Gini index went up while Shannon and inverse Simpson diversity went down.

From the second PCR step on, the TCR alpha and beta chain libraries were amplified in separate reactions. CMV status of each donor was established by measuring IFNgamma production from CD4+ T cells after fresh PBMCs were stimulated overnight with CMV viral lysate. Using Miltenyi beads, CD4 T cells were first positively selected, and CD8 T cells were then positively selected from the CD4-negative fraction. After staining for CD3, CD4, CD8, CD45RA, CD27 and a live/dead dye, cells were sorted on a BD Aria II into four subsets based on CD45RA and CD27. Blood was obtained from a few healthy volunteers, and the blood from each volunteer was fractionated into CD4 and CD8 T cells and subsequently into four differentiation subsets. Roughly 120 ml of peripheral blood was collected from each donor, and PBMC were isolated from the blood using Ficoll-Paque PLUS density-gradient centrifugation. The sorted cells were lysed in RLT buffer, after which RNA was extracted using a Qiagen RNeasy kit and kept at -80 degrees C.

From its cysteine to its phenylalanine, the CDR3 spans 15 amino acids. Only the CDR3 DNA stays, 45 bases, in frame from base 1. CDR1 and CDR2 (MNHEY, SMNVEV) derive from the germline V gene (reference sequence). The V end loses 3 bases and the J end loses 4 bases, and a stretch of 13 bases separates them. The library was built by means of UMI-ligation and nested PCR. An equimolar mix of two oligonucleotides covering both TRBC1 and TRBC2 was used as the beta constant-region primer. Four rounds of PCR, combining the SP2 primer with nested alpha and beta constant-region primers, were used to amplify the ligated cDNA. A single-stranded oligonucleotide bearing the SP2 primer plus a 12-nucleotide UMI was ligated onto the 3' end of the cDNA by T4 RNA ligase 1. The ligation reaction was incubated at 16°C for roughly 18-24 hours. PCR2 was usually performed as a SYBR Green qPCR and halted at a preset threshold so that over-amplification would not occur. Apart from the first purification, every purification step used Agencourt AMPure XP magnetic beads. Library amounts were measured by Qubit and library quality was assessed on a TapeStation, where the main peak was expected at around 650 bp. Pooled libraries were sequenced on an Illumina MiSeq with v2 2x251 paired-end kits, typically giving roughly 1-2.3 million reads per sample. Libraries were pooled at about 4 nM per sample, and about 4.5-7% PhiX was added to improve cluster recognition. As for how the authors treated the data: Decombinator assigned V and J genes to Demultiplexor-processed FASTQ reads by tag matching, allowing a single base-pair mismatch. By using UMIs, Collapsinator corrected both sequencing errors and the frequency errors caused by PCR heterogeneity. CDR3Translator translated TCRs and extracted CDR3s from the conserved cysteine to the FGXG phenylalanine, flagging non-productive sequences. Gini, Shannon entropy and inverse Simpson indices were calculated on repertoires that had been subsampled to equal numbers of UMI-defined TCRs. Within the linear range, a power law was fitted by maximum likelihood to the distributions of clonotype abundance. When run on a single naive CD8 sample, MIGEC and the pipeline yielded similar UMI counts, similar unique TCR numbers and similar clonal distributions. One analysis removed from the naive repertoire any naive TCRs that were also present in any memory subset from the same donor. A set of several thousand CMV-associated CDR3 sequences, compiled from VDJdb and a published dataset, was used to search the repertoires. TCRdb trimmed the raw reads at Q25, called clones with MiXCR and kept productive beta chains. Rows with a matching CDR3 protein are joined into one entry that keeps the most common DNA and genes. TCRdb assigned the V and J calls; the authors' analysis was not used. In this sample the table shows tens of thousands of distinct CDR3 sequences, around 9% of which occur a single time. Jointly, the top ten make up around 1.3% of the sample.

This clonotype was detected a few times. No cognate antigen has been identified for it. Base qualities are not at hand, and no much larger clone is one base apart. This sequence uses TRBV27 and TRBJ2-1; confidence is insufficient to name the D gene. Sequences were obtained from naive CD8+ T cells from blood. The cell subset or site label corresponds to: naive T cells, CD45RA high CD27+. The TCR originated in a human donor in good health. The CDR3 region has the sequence CASSFLVARYNEQFF. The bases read TGTGCCAGCAGTTTTTTGGTAGCCCGGTACAATGAGCAGTTCTTC.